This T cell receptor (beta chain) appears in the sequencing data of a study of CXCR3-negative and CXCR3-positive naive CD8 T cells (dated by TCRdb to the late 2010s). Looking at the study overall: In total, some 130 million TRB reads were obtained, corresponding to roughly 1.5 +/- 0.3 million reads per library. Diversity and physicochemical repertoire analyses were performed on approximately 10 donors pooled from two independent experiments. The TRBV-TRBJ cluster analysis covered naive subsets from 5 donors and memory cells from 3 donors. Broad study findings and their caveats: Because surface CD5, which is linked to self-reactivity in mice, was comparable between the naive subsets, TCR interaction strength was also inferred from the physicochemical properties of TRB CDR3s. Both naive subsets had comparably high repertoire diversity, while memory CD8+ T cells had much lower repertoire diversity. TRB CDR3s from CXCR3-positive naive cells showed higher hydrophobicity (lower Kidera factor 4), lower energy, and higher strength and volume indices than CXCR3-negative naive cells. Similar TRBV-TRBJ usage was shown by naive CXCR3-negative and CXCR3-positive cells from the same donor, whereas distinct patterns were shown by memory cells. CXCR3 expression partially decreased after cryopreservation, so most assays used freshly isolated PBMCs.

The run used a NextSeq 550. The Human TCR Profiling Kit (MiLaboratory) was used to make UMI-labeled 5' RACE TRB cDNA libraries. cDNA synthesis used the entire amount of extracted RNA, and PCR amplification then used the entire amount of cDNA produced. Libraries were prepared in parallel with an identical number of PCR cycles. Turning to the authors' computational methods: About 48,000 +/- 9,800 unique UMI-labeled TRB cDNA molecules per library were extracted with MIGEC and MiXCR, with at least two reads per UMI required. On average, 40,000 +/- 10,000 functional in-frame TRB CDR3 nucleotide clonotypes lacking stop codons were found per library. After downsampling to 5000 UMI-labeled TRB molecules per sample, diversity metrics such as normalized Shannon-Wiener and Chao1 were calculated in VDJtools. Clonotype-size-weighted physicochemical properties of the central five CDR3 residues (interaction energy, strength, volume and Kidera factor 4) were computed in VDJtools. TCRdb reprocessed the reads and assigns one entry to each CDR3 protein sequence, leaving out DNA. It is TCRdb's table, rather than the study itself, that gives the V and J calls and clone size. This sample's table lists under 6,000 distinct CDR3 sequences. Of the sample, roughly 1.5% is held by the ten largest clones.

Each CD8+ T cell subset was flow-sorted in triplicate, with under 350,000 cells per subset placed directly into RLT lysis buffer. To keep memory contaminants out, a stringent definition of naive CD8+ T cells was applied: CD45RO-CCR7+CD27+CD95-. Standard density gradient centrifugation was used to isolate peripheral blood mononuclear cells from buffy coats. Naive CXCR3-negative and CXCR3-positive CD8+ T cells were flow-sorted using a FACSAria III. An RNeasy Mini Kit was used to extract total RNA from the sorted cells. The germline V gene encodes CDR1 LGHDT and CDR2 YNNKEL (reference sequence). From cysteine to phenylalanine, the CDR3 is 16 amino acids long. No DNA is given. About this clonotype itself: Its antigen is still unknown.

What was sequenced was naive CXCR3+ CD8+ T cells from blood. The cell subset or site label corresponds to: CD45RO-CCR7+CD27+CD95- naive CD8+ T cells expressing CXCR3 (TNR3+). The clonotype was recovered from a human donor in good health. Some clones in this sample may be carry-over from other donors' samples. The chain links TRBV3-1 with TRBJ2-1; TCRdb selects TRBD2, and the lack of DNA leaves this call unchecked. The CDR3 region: CASSQGGDFSYNEQFF.